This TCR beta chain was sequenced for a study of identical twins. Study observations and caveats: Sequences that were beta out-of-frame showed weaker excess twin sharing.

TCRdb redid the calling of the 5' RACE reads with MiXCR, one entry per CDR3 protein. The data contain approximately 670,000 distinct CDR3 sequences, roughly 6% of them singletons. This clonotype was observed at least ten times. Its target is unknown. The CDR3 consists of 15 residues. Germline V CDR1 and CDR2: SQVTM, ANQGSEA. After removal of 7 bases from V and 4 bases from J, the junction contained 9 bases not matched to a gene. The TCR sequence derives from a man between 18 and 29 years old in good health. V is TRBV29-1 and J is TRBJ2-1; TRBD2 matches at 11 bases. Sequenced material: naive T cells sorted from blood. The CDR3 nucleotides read TGCAGCGCTGGAGGAGGGACTAGCGGATACAATGAGCAGTTCTTC. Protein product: CSAGGGTSGYNEQFF.